This T cell receptor beta chain was captured by sequencing in a study of cytomegalovirus exposure and HLA in healthy donors. Looking at the study overall: An early data release held some 89 million unique TCRs from HLA-typed donors. Study conclusions and caveats: Of the V segments, some could not be distinguished, including TRBV6-2 and TRBV6-3, and were excluded.

This CDR3 is built from 13 residues. Trimming pared 4 bases from V and 2 bases from J, leaving 8 bases between. Germline loops: CDR1 MNHEY, CDR2 SMNVEV (reference sequence). Details on this clone: No antigen is known for it.

The PCR contained 60 Vbeta and 13 Jbeta primers. Profiled with immunoSEQ multiplex PCR; TCRdb holds only in-frame clones, not every one. Seen here are roughly 150,000 clones, roughly 80% observed once, and the top ten hold roughly an eighth. Material for sequencing was PBMCs. The TCR originated in a woman in her 40s in good health and CMV-seronegative. V gene TRBV27 combines with J gene TRBJ1-2, with D possibly matching TRBD1 (6 bases). CDR3 region: CASSYRGNYGYTF. The DNA of the CDR3 is TGTGCCAGCAGTTATAGGGGGAACTATGGCTACACCTTC.